This T cell receptor beta chain stems from a study of blood T cell repertoires in COVID-19. Study in general: The United States, Italy and Spain provided the acute and convalescent COVID-19 samples.

J lost 5 bases, V lost 5 bases, and 4 bases had no gene match. Germline V gene sequence: CDR1 WNHNN, CDR2 SYGVQD (reference sequence). The CDR3 has 14 amino acids. As originally analysed: Counts of nucleated cells, estimated from reference gene primer amplification, were obtained. TCRdb keeps only in-frame clones here, not all; method: immunoSEQ multiplex PCR. V and J calls plus clone size are reproduced from that table; the DNA served to infer D and trimming. The sample lists over 25,000 clones, around 73% occurring once. Material for sequencing was peripheral blood. This clonotype was obtained from a man older than 75 with acute or convalescent COVID-19. V is TRBV10-1 and J is TRBJ2-3; 10 positions agree with TRBD1. CDR3 loop: CASSLTGGEDTQYF. The CDR3 coding sequence is TGCGCCAGCAGTCTGACAGGGGGCGAAGATACGCAGTATTTT.